A selection of T cell receptor beta chains follows, all from one sample in a study of blood T cell repertoires in COVID-19. Here immunoSEQ multiplex PCR was the method, and the copy in TCRdb shows in-frame clones only, minus some. The table has hundreds of thousands of clones, about four fifths seen once; the top ten hold roughly a tenth. Sequenced: peripheral blood. These TCRs come from a woman aged 80 or over with acute or convalescent COVID-19. CDR3s include the opening cysteine and the closing phenylalanine or tryptophan. A D gene is named only where the DNA matches it firmly. The size entry is marked missing in some rows and otherwise reads once, few, many or a size class.

V gene: TRBV12-5
D gene: TRBD2
J gene: TRBJ2-3
clone size: .
CDR3 protein: CASGLGGLAGTSTDTQYF
CDR3 DNA: TGTGCTAGTGGTTTGGGGGGACTAGCGGGAACTAGCACAGATACGCAGTATTTT

V gene: TRBV12-3/TRBV12-4
D gene: TRBD1
J gene: TRBJ1-4
clone size: .
CDR3 protein: CASSVRGQKLFF
CDR3 DNA: TGTGCCAGCAGTGTCAGGGGGCAAAAACTGTTTTTT

V gene: TRBV5-1
D gene: .
J gene: TRBJ2-6
clone size: .
CDR3 protein: CASSLKAGGANVLTF
CDR3 DNA: TGCGCCAGCAGCTTAAAGGCCGGGGGGGCCAACGTCCTGACTTTC

V gene: TRBV6-5
D gene: TRBD1
J gene: TRBJ2-2
clone size: once
CDR3 protein: CASSRGQGASGELFF
CDR3 DNA: TGTGCCAGCAGTAGGGGACAGGGGGCCAGCGGGGAGCTGTTTTTT

V gene: TRBV7-9
D gene: .
J gene: TRBJ1-4
clone size: .
CDR3 protein: CASSSRQEATTNEKLFF
CDR3 DNA: TGTGCCAGCAGCTCCAGACAGGAAGCTACAACTAATGAAAAACTGTTTTTT

V gene: TRBV19
D gene: .
J gene: TRBJ1-1
clone size: few
CDR3 protein: CASRTQMGSEAFF
CDR3 DNA: TGTGCCAGTAGGACTCAGATGGGGAGTGAAGCTTTCTTT

V gene: TRBV2
D gene: .
J gene: TRBJ1-5
clone size: once
CDR3 protein: CASRRGGDNQPQHF
CDR3 DNA: TGTGCCAGCAGGCGGGGGGGTGACAATCAGCCCCAGCATTTT

V gene: TRBV19
D gene: .
J gene: TRBJ1-6
clone size: .
CDR3 protein: CASRRSSYNSPLHF
CDR3 DNA: TGTGCCAGCCGTAGGAGCTCCTATAATTCACCCCTCCACTTT

V gene: TRBV18
D gene: TRBD2
J gene: TRBJ2-1
clone size: .
CDR3 protein: CASSYGLAGGRNNEQFF
CDR3 DNA: TGTGCCAGCTCATACGGACTAGCGGGGGGACGGAACAATGAGCAGTTCTTC

V gene: TRBV2
D gene: .
J gene: TRBJ2-2
clone size: .
CDR3 protein: CASSRTNTGELFF
CDR3 DNA: TGTGCCAGCAGCCGGACAAACACCGGGGAGCTGTTTTTT

V gene: TRBV9
D gene: .
J gene: TRBJ2-3
clone size: .
CDR3 protein: CASSLGPNRVVTDTQYF
CDR3 DNA: TGTGCCAGCAGTCTCGGGCCTAACAGGGTTGTCACAGATACGCAGTATTTT

V gene: TRBV9
D gene: .
J gene: TRBJ1-6
clone size: .
CDR3 protein: CASSVGQENSPLHF
CDR3 DNA: TGTGCCAGCAGCGTAGGACAGGAAAATTCACCCCTCCACTTT

V gene: TRBV5-1
D gene: TRBD2
J gene: TRBJ2-1
clone size: .
CDR3 protein: CASSLVPSGSYNEQFF
CDR3 DNA: TGCGCCAGCAGCTTGGTGCCTAGCGGGAGTTACAATGAGCAGTTCTTC

V gene: TRBV30
D gene: .
J gene: TRBJ1-1
clone size: few
CDR3 protein: CAWSVQGNYEAFF
CDR3 DNA: TGTGCCTGGAGTGTACAAGGCAACTATGAAGCTTTCTTT

V gene: TRBV19
D gene: .
J gene: TRBJ1-3
clone size: few
CDR3 protein: CASSIAASGNTIYF
CDR3 DNA: TGTGCCAGTAGTATTGCGGCCTCTGGAAACACCATATATTTT

V gene: TRBV28
D gene: .
J gene: TRBJ1-5
clone size: .
CDR3 protein: CAIRRGGQPQHF
CDR3 DNA: TGTGCCATCCGGAGGGGAGGTCAGCCCCAGCATTTT

V gene: TRBV4-1
D gene: .
J gene: TRBJ1-5
clone size: .
CDR3 protein: CASSQVIGGPSNQPQHF
CDR3 DNA: TGCGCCAGCAGCCAAGTGATAGGGGGACCCAGCAATCAGCCCCAGCATTTT

V gene: TRBV5-4
D gene: .
J gene: TRBJ2-7
clone size: once
CDR3 protein: CASSPSVNSYEQYF
CDR3 DNA: TGTGCCAGCAGTCCCTCAGTTAACTCCTACGAGCAGTACTTC

V gene: TRBV6-5
D gene: .
J gene: TRBJ1-2
clone size: .
CDR3 protein: CASSSQGGDYGYTF
CDR3 DNA: TGTGCCAGCAGTTCACAGGGCGGAGACTATGGCTACACCTTC

V gene: TRBV28
D gene: TRBD1
J gene: TRBJ1-6
clone size: .
CDR3 protein: CASRGQGSVVLHF
CDR3 DNA: TGTGCCAGCAGGGGACAGGGGTCTGTAGTCCTCCACTTT

V gene: TRBV4-1
D gene: .
J gene: TRBJ2-5
clone size: .
CDR3 protein: CASSPYGGRQETQYF
CDR3 DNA: TGCGCCAGCAGCCCGTACGGGGGGCGCCAAGAGACCCAGTACTTC

V gene: TRBV5-6
D gene: TRBD2
J gene: TRBJ2-3
clone size: .
CDR3 protein: CASSLLLAGGPDTQYF
CDR3 DNA: TGTGCCAGCAGCTTGTTACTAGCGGGGGGGCCAGATACGCAGTATTTT

V gene: TRBV7-8
D gene: TRBD1
J gene: TRBJ1-1
clone size: .
CDR3 protein: CASSLGDRGGKNTEAFF
CDR3 DNA: TGTGCCAGCAGCTTAGGAGACAGGGGGGGGAAGAACACTGAAGCTTTCTTT

V gene: TRBV5-1
D gene: TRBD1
J gene: TRBJ2-2
clone size: .
CDR3 protein: CASSPGTGSTGELFF
CDR3 DNA: TGCGCCAGCAGCCCAGGGACAGGGTCCACCGGGGAGCTGTTTTTT

V gene: TRBV19
D gene: .
J gene: TRBJ1-1
clone size: .
CDR3 protein: CASSASGLNTEAFF
CDR3 DNA: TGTGCCAGTAGTGCCTCGGGGTTGAACACTGAAGCTTTCTTT

V gene: TRBV3-1/TRBV3-2
D gene: .
J gene: TRBJ1-2
clone size: .
CDR3 protein: CASSQTVYGYTF
CDR3 DNA: TGTGCCAGCAGCCAGACAGTCTATGGCTACACCTTC

V gene: TRBV19
D gene: .
J gene: TRBJ1-1
clone size: .
CDR3 protein: CASITSGFTEAFF
CDR3 DNA: TGTGCCAGTATCACTTCGGGGTTCACTGAAGCTTTCTTT

V gene: TRBV11-3
D gene: TRBD1
J gene: TRBJ1-3
clone size: .
CDR3 protein: CATRTWDRRSGNTIYF
CDR3 DNA: TGTGCCACCAGAACCTGGGACAGACGATCTGGAAACACCATATATTTT

V gene: TRBV18
D gene: .
J gene: TRBJ1-5
clone size: .
CDR3 protein: CASSPSPGGPGPQHF
CDR3 DNA: TGTGCCAGCTCACCATCCCCGGGGGGCCCTGGGCCCCAGCATTTT

V gene: TRBV24-1
D gene: .
J gene: TRBJ1-2
clone size: .
CDR3 protein: CATSEPGREGGYTF
CDR3 DNA: TGTGCCACCAGTGAACCCGGCAGGGAGGGTGGCTACACCTTC

V gene: TRBV2
D gene: .
J gene: TRBJ2-7
clone size: .
CDR3 protein: CASSEQPRVSSYEQYF
CDR3 DNA: TGTGCCAGCAGTGAGCAGCCCAGGGTAAGCTCCTACGAGCAGTACTTC

V gene: TRBV19
D gene: .
J gene: TRBJ1-4
clone size: .
CDR3 protein: CASSTDRINEKLFF
CDR3 DNA: TGTGCCAGTAGTACAGACAGGATTAATGAAAAACTGTTTTTT

V gene: TRBV28
D gene: TRBD2
J gene: TRBJ2-1
clone size: .
CDR3 protein: CASSSSGGVVNNEQFF
CDR3 DNA: TGTGCCAGCAGTTCTAGCGGGGGGGTAGTGAACAATGAGCAGTTCTTC